One T cell receptor (beta chain) is described in this entry. This sample was taken from a study of OX40 agonist ivuxolimab in advanced cancers. Only in-frame clones appear in the TCRdb table, and some are missing; sequencing was by immunoSEQ multiplex PCR. The table has around 46,000 clones, 65% to 85% seen once. The CDR3 loop spans 13 amino acids. The germline V gene has CDR1 SNHLY and CDR2 FYNNEI. The trim removed 6 bases at V and 2 bases at J, leaving 3 bases unmatched. The gene calls are TRBV2 and TRBJ2-5; 7 bases are a match to TRBD1. The sequence was obtained from an adult with an advanced solid tumor such as melanoma, head and neck, liver or kidney cancer. Sequences were derived from CD4+ or CD8+ T cells sorted from blood, sampled in a trial of the OX40 agonist ivuxolimab. CDR3: CASRGTAQETQYF. The CDR3 DNA reads TGTGCCAGCAGAGGGACAGCTCAAGAGACCCAGTACTTC. The full variable domain, rest sourced from reference TRBV2 and TRBJ2-5, is EPEVTQTPSHQVTQMGQEVILRCVPISNHLYFYWYRQILGQKVEFLVSFYNNEISEKSEIFDDQFSVERPDGSNFTLKIRSTKLEDSAMYFCASRGTAQETQYFGPGTRLLVL.